This TCR beta chain was sequenced during a study of beta chain features in type 1 diabetes. Study-level points and caveats: Type 1 diabetes patients had VDJ junctions that carried fewer insertions and more deletions. Cells with high TCR expression could be over-represented when cDNA is sequenced.

Every isolated RNA sample was fully reverse transcribed, so sequencing captured expressed TCRB transcripts. Here immunoSEQ multiplex PCR was the method, and the copy in TCRdb shows in-frame clones only, minus some. The sample includes approximately 150,000 clones, about 10% of them seen just once. The CDR3 loop spans 17 amino acids. Trimming took 2 bases from V and 1 from J, leaving 16 bases between them. CDR1 and CDR2 from the germline V gene are KGHSH and LQKENI. This clone was seen only a few times. What it binds is unknown. J is TRBJ2-3 and V is TRBV18; TRBD1 might be the D (6 bases). The sequenced material came from naive CD4+ T cells from blood. The TCR comes from a man aged 18 to 29 in good health. The CDR3: CASSPVRGLKGTDTQYF. The CDR3 DNA is TGTGCCAGCTCACCAGTCAGGGGTCTCAAGGGCACAGATACGCAGTATTTT. Full variable domain (missing parts from reference TRBV18 and TRBJ2-3): NAGVMQNPRHLVRRRGQEARLRCSPMKGHSHVYWYRQLPEEGLKFMVYLQKENIIDESGMPKERFSAEFPKEGPSILRIQQVVRGDSAAYFCASSPVRGLKGTDTQYFGPGTRLTVL.